The clone carrying this T cell receptor (beta chain) was picked up many times. The missing CDR3 end, 3 residues past where the read stops, is filled in from the germline J gene. Germline V lookup: CDR1 ENHRY, CDR2 SYGVKD. The CDR3 is made up of 14 amino acids. Profiled with immunoSEQ multiplex PCR; TCRdb holds only in-frame clones, not every one. The record shows some 52,000 clones for this sample, with no singletons present. The entry originates in a study of T cell clonality in common variable immunodeficiency. The chain combines TRBV10-3 with TRBJ1-6; possible D gene TRBD1, 6 bases. The origin of this receptor is a person aged 18 to 75 in good health. The specimen was peripheral blood mononuclear cells. Here the CDR3 reads CAITSGDRWSPLHF. CDR3 DNA (partial): TGTGCCATCACCTCCGGAGACAGGTGGTCTCCC.